The 23 T cell receptor beta chains below were found in one sample sequenced in a study of Graves' ophthalmopathy and Graves' hyperthyroidism. Amplification from RNA transcripts yielded the TCR beta CDR3 regions. HTBI primers primed a first-round RT-PCR, and a second-round multiplex PCR followed. MiXCR was run by TCRdb on the multiplex PCR reads, yielding one entry per CDR3 protein. This sample carries hundreds of thousands of distinct CDR3 sequences, around 50% of them seen once, and the ten largest clones take 40% to 55%. The sequenced material came from peripheral blood. The receptors shown here come from an adult man with Graves' ophthalmopathy.

This clonotype was recorded at least ten times. V gene TRBV3-1 combines with J gene TRBJ2-7; D gene ambiguous. V was clipped by 1 base and J by 7 bases, with 5 bases between them. The germline CDR1 and CDR2 sequences are LGHDT and YNNKEL (reference sequence). There are 11 residues in the CDR3. CDR3 loop: CASSQGSEQYF. In nucleotides, the CDR3 is TGTGCCAGCAGCCAAGGGTCGGAGCAGTACTTC.

The chain employs TRBV5-6 and TRBJ1-2; D call uncertain. CDR1 and CDR2 (germline): SGHDT, YYEEEE. V dropped 0 bases and J dropped 1 base, with 4 bases sitting between them. There are 13 residues in the CDR3. Here the CDR3 DNA reads TGTGCCAGCAGCTTGGTGGGTAACTATGGCTACACCTTC. Encoded protein: CASSLVGNYGYTF. Drawing the rest from reference TRBV5-6 and TRBJ1-2, the complete variable domain is DAGVTQSPTHLIKTRGQQVTLRCSPKSGHDTVSWYQQALGQGPQFIFQYYEEEERQRGNFPDRFSGHQFPNYSSELNVNALLLGDSALYLCASSLVGNYGYTFGSGTRLTVV.

This clonotype occurred once. This rearrangement joins TRBV5-1 to TRBJ2-6, with a possible D match to TRBD1 (5 bases). V was pared by 6 bases and J by 0 bases, with 16 bases between. The CDR3 runs 17 residues. CDR1 and CDR2 (germline): SGHRS, YFSETQ. The DNA of the CDR3 is TGCGCCAGCAAGGGTAAGGACACCCACTCTGGGGCCAACGTCCTGACTTTC. The encoded protein is CASKGKDTHSGANVLTF.

This clonotype showed up just once. The genes are TRBV9 and TRBJ2-5, with D possibly matching TRBD1 (5 bases). Trimming pared 7 bases from V and 4 bases from J, leaving 17 bases between. CDR3 length: 14 residues. Looked up from germline, CDR1 is SGDLS and CDR2 is YYNGEE. The CDR3 DNA follows: TGTGCCAGCGGGAAGGGGCTCGGAAGAGAGACCCAGTACTTC. Residues: CASGKGLGRETQYF.

This clonotype was seen a few times. The rearrangement links TRBV19 to TRBJ1-5; D is ambiguous. The CDR3 covers 16 residues. Germline CDR1 reads LNHDA; CDR2 reads SQIVND (reference sequence). V was trimmed by 0 bases and J by 0 bases, leaving 9 bases between them. The CDR3 spells CASSIDPPFSNQPQHF. CDR3 bases: TGTGCCAGTAGTATAGACCCCCCTTTTAGCAATCAGCCCCAGCATTTT.

The rearrangement uses TRBV9 and TRBJ2-5; D is unclear. CDR3 length: 15 residues. From germline, CDR1 is SGDLS and CDR2 YYNGEE. Trimming left V 0 bases short and J 4 bases short, with 13 bases between. CDR3 in DNA: TGTGCCAGCAGCGTAGAGTCGGGCTGGACAGAGACCCAGTACTTC. Protein product: CASSVESGWTETQYF.

The V and J genes are TRBV6-6 and TRBJ1-1; no firm D call. Between the trimmed V and J ends, which lost 8 bases and 6 bases, there was a span of 13 bases. Germline assignment: CDR1 MNHNY and CDR2 SVGAGI (reference sequence). This CDR3 comprises 12 residues. For the CDR3, the DNA is TGTGCCAGCTTAACTTCGGGCGCTGAAGCTTTCTTT. It yields the protein CASLTSGAEAFF.

This clonotype was found a few times. The gene calls are TRBV5-8 and TRBJ1-2; the match to TRBD1 covers 7 bases. J was trimmed by 1 base and V by 6 bases; bases with no gene match: 9. Germline CDR1 and CDR2: SGHTS and YDEGEE. The CDR3 totals 15 residues. The CDR3 DNA reads as TGTGCCAGCATCCTACAGGACAGGCTTAACTATGGCTACACCTTC. As protein: CASILQDRLNYGYTF.

J is TRBJ1-1 and V is TRBV29-1; D is ambiguous. The CDR3 length is 10 residues. Germline-derived CDR1 and CDR2 are SQVTM and ANQGSEA. With 8 bases removed from V and 4 bases from J, the gap between germline ends came to 8 bases. Here the CDR3 reads CSHGRTEAFF. In DNA, the CDR3 is TGCAGCCATGGACGCACTGAAGCTTTCTTT. The full variable domain, completed using reference TRBV29-1 and TRBJ1-1, is SAVISQKPSRDICQRGTSLTIQCQVDSQVTMMFWYRQQPGQSLTLIATANQGSEATYESGFVIDKFPISRPNLTFSTLTVSNMSPEDSSIYLCSHGRTEAFFGQGTRLTVV.

This clonotype was seen a few times. The rearrangement uses TRBV25-1 and TRBJ1-1; perhaps TRBD1 as D (5 bases). Germline V CDR1 and CDR2: MGHDK, SYGVNS. The CDR3 is 13 residues long. The ends were cut back, 10 bases at V and 1 base at J, with 13 bases in the middle. In nucleotides, the CDR3 is TGTGCCATCGCGGACATAAAGAACACTGAAGCTTTCTTT. Translation: CAIADIKNTEAFF.

In this sample, this clonotype turned up once. The V and J genes are TRBV15 and TRBJ2-7, with D perhaps matching TRBD1 or TRBD2 (5 bases each). Germline V gene data show CDR1 as LNHNV and CDR2 as YYDKDF (reference sequence). V dropped 3 bases and J dropped 10 bases, with 16 bases sitting between them. This CDR3 contains 13 residues. CDR3 DNA: TGTGCCACCAGCAGTTACCCCGGGGCCCCCCAGTACTTC. The encoded protein is CATSSYPGAPQYF. The variable domain in full, completed from reference TRBV15 and TRBJ2-7, reads DAMVIQNPRYQVTQFGKPVTLSCSQTLNHNVMYWYQQKSSQAPKLLFHYYDKDFNNEADTPDNFQSRRPNTSFCFLDIRSPGLGDTAMYLCATSSYPGAPQYFGPGTRLTVT.

The chain joins TRBV2 to TRBJ1-5; 7 bases are shared with TRBD1. The length of the CDR3 is 17 residues. Germline trimming cut 2 bases from V and 0 bases from J; bases unmatched to any gene: 7. The germline gives CDR1 SNHLY, CDR2 FYNNEI. CDR3 protein: CASSENSRTGSNQPQHF. The CDR3 coding sequence is TGTGCCAGCAGTGAAAATTCTAGGACAGGTAGCAATCAGCCCCAGCATTTT.

About this clonotype: At one end the junction does not follow the germline gene, possibly because of a read error. The rearrangement uses TRBV5-1 and TRBJ2-5, with D hard to call. Germline lookup yields CDR1 SGHRS and CDR2 YFSETQ. CDR3 length: 15 amino acids. The CDR3 loop reads CASSFGLAEQETQYF. The CDR3 nucleotides read TGTGCCAGCAGCTTTGGCTTGGCGGAGCAAGAGACCCAGTACTTC.

This chain uses TRBV2 with TRBJ1-5, with D possibly matching TRBD1 (5 bases). V shed 2 bases and J shed 9 bases, with 8 bases lying between them. Looked up from germline, CDR1 is SNHLY and CDR2 is FYNNEI. This CDR3 contains 12 residues. DNA of the CDR3: TGTGCCAGCAGTGAACAGGGCCTGCCCCAGCATTTT. Protein sequence: CASSEQGLPQHF.

V gene TRBV25-1 combines with J gene TRBJ2-6, with D unresolved. CDR1 MGHDK and CDR2 SYGVNS come from the germline V gene. V was pared by 5 bases and J by 3 bases, with 11 bases between. CDR3 length: 15 residues. The CDR3 reads CASSKGRFGANVLTF. DNA of the CDR3: TGTGCCAGCAGTAAAGGGCGGTTTGGGGCCAACGTCCTGACTTTC.

This clonotype was seen only a few times. A junction end diverges from the germline sequence, so it may reflect a read error. The CDR3 region is CASSGRLTSSGNTTYF. The CDR3 DNA follows: TGTGCCAGCAGCGGGCGACTGACCAGCTCTGGAAACACCACATATTTT. This chain uses TRBV7-9 with TRBJ1-3; D is unclear. This CDR3 spans 16 amino acids. The germline V gene has CDR1 SEHNR and CDR2 FQNEAQ (reference sequence).

This chain connects TRBV24-1 to TRBJ2-6, with D possibly matching TRBD2 (6 bases). Trimming left V 9 bases short and J 1 base short, with 9 bases between. This CDR3 has 14 residues. Germline values: CDR1 KGHDR, CDR2 SFDVKD. CDR3 loop: CATSGSSGANVLTF. The CDR3 nucleotides are TGTGCCACCTCCGGGAGTTCTGGGGCCAACGTCCTGACTTTC.

V is TRBV6-5 and J is TRBJ2-6, with 9 bases lining up with TRBD2. The germline CDR1 and CDR2 sequences are MNHEY and SVGAGI. The CDR3 spans 15 residues. Trimming removed 10 bases from V and 0 bases from J; junction bases left unmatched: 4. CDR3: CATAGGTSGANVLTF. The CDR3 bases are TGTGCCACCGCGGGAGGGACCTCTGGGGCCAACGTCCTGACTTTC.

This clonotype was found a few times. The chain has TRBV10-1 and TRBJ2-5; 8 nucleotides match TRBD1. The CDR3 has 14 amino acids. With V trimmed by 4 bases and J by 4 bases, 5 bases remained unmatched. Germline CDR1 is WNHNN and CDR2 is SYGVQD (reference sequence). The CDR3 protein is CASSGTGNPETQYF. In DNA form, the CDR3 reads TGCGCCAGCAGTGGGACAGGGAACCCAGAGACCCAGTACTTC.

The chain has TRBV19 and TRBJ1-4, with a weak D call TRBD1 (6 bases). Trimming removed 4 bases from V and 6 bases from J, with 12 bases in between. The CDR3 totals 14 residues. Germline V lookup: CDR1 LNHDA, CDR2 SQIVND (reference sequence). The CDR3, as DNA: TGTGCCAGTAGTAGGGGGGGCAGCGATGAAAAACTGTTTTTT. Its protein product is CASSRGGSDEKLFF.

This rearrangement joins TRBV7-6 to TRBJ1-2, with D maybe TRBD1 (6 bases). Germline V gene lookup returns CDR1 SGHVS and CDR2 FNYEAQ. The length of the CDR3 is 12 residues. Trimming removed 5 bases at V and 7 bases at J, with 11 bases between. CDR3 amino acids: CASSDRFRGYTF. Here the CDR3 DNA reads TGTGCCAGCAGCGACAGGTTCCGTGGCTACACCTTC.

The chain employs TRBV19 and TRBJ1-3, with D tentatively TRBD1 (6 bases). Germline CDR1 LNHDA, CDR2 SQIVND (reference sequence). The CDR3 consists of 16 residues. Trimming shortened V by 8 bases and J by 0 bases, and 17 bases separated the two germline ends. The CDR3 spells CASRPQGASSGNTIYF. Written as DNA, the CDR3 is TGTGCCAGTCGCCCACAGGGAGCCTCCTCTGGAAACACCATATATTTT.

In this sample, this clonotype turned up many times. This rearrangement joins TRBV20-1 to TRBJ1-6, with 9 nucleotides matching TRBD1. This CDR3 comprises 14 residues. Unmatched junction bases numbered 7, after V lost 3 bases and J lost 10 bases. The germline gives CDR1 DFQATT, CDR2 SNEGSKA (reference sequence). CDR3 amino acids: CSARAGQGKSPLHF. CDR3 coding DNA: TGCAGTGCTAGGGCCGGACAGGGGAAGTCACCCCTCCACTTT.